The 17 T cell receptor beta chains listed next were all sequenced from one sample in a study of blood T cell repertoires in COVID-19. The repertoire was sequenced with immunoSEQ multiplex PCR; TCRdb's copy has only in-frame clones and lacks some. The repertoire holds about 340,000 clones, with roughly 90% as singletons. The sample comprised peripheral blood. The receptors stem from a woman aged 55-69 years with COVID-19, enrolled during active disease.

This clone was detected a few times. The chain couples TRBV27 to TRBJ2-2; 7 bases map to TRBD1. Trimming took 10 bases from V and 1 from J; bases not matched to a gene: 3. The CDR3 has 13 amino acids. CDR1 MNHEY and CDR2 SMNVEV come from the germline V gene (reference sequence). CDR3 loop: CAIGTENTGELFF. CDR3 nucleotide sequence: TGTGCCATCGGGACAGAGAACACCGGGGAGCTGTTTTTT.

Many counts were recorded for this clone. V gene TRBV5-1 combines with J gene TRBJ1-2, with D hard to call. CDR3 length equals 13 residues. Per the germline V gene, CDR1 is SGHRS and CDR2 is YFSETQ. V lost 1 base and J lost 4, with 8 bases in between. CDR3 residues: CASSLHSSYGYTF. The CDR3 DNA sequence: TGCGCCAGCAGCTTGCACAGTAGCTATGGCTACACCTTC.

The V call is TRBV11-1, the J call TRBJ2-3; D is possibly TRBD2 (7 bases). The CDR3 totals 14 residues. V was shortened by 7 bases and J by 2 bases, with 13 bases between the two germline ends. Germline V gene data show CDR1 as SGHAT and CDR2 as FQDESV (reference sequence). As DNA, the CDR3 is TGTGCCAGCAAAACCGGGGGGCACACAGATACGCAGTATTTT. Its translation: CASKTGGHTDTQYF.

In DNA form, the CDR3 reads TGTGCCAGCAGCTTAAGTCGGAACACTGAAGCTTTCTTT. Translating it yields CASSLSRNTEAFF. J is TRBJ1-1 and V is TRBV7-3; D call uncertain. This CDR3 has 13 residues. Germline CDR1 is SGHTA and CDR2 is FQGTGA. Trimming shortened V by 1 base and J by 1 base, and 4 bases separated the two germline ends.

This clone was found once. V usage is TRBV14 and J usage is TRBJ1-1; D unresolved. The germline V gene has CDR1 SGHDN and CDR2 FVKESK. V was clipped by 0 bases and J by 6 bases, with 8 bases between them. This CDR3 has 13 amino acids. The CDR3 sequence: CASSQDMQAEAFF. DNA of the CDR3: TGTGCCAGCAGCCAAGATATGCAGGCTGAAGCTTTCTTT.

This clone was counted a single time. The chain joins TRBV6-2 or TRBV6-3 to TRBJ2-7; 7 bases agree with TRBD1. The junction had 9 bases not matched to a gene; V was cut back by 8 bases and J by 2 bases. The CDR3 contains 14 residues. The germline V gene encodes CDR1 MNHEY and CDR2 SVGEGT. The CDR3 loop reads CASCQGTVTYEQYF. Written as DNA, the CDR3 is TGTGCCAGCTGCCAAGGGACAGTCACCTACGAGCAGTACTTC.

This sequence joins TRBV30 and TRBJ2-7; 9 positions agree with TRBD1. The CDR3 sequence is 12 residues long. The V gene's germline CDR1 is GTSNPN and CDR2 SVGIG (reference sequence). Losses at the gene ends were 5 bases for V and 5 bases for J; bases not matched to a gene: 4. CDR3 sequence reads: CAWEQGAHEQYF. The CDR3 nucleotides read TGTGCCTGGGAACAGGGGGCGCACGAGCAGTACTTC.

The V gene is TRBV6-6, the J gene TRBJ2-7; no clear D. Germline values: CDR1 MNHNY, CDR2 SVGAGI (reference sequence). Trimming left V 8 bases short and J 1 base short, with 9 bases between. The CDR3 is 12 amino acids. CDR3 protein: CASLGRSYEQYF. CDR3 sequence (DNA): TGTGCCAGCTTGGGCAGATCCTACGAGCAGTACTTC.

CDR3 nucleotide sequence: TGTGCCAGCAGCCGGGGGACAGGGAGCTACGAGCAGTACTTC. Translating gives CASSRGTGSYEQYF. The V call is TRBV7-2, the J call TRBJ2-7, with 9 bases that match TRBD1. CDR1 is SGHTA, CDR2 FQGNSA, per germline. V shed 5 bases, J shed 3 bases, and the junction held 5 bases outside the gene matches. This CDR3 is built from 14 residues.

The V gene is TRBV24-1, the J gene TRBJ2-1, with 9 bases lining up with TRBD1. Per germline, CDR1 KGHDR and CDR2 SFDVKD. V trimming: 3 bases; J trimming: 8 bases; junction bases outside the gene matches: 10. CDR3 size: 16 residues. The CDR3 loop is CATSDTDRGDGDEQFF. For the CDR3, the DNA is TGTGCCACCAGTGATACCGACAGGGGGGATGGAGATGAGCAGTTCTTC.

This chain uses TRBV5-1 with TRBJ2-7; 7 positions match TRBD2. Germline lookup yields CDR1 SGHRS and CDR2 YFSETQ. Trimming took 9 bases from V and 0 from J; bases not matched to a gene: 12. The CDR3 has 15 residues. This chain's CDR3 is CAIMGGSSNSYEQYF. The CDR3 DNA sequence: TGCGCCATCATGGGGGGGTCTTCGAACTCCTACGAGCAGTACTTC.

In DNA, the CDR3 is TGTGCCAGCGGAGGGATCGGGGGCTCCTACAATGAGCAGTTCTTC. Its protein product is CASGGIGGSYNEQFF. The chain is built from TRBV2 and TRBJ2-1; tentatively, D is TRBD2 (6 bases). Germline loops: CDR1 SNHLY, CDR2 FYNNEI. V lost 8 bases, J lost 0 bases, and 14 bases lay in between. This CDR3 comprises 15 residues.

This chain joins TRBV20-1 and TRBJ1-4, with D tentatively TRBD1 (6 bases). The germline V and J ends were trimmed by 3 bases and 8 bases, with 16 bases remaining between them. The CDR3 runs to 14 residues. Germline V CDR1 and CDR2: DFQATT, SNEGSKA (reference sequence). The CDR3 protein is CSASEGAQGEKLFF. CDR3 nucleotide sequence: TGCAGTGCTAGTGAAGGGGCTCAGGGGGAAAAACTGTTTTTT.

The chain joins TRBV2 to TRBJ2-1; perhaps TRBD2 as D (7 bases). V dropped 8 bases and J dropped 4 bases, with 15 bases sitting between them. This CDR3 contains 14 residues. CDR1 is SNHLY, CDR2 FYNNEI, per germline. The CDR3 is CASGGALHYNEQFF. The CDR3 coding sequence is TGTGCCAGCGGGGGGGCACTCCATTACAATGAGCAGTTCTTC.

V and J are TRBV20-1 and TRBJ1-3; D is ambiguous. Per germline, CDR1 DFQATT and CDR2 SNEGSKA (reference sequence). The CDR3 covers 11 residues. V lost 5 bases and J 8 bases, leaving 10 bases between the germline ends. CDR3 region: CSAPLPDTIYF. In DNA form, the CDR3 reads TGCAGTGCTCCTCTTCCGGACACCATATATTTT.

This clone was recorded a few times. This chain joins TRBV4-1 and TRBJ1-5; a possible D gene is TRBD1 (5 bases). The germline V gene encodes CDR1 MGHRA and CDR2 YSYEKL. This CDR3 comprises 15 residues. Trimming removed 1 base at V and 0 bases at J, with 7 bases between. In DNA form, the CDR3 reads TGCGCCAGCAGCCAAGTGACAGATAGCAATCAGCCCCAGCATTTT. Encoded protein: CASSQVTDSNQPQHF.

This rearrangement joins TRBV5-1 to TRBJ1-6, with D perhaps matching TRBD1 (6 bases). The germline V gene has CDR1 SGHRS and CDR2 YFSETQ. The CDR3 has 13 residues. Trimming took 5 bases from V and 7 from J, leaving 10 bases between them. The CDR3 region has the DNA TGCGCCAGCAGGTGGGACATGAATTCACCCCTCCACTTT. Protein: CASRWDMNSPLHF.